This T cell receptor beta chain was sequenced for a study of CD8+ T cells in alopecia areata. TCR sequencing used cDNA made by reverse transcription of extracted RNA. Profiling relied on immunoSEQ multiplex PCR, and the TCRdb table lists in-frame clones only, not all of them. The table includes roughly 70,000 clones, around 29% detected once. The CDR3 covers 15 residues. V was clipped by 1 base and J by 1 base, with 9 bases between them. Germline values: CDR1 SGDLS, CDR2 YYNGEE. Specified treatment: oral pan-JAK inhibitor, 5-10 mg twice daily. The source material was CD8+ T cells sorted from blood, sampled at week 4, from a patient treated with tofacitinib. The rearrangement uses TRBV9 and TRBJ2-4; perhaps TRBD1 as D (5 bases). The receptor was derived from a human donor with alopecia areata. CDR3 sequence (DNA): TGTGCCAGCAGCGTAAGAACAGGCGCCAAAAACATTCAGTACTTC. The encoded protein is CASSVRTGAKNIQYF.